The 16 T cell receptor beta chains listed next were all sequenced from one sample in a study of blood T cell repertoires in COVID-19. The table came from immunoSEQ multiplex PCR; TCRdb's copy has only in-frame clones and leaves some out. The sample has roughly 250,000 clones, about 85% seen once. What was sequenced was peripheral blood. The receptors shown here come from a man aged 40-50 years with acute or convalescent COVID-19.

This clone has a handful of counts. The rearrangement links TRBV5-1 to TRBJ1-1; no firm D call. The CDR3 extends over 15 amino acids. Germline V gene lookup returns CDR1 SGHRS and CDR2 YFSETQ. V lost 0 bases to trimming and J lost 0 bases, with 9 bases between them. The CDR3 protein is CASSLEGAMNTEAFF. CDR3 sequence (DNA): TGCGCCAGCAGCTTGGAGGGAGCAATGAACACTGAAGCTTTCTTT.

The chain has TRBV28 and TRBJ1-5; tentative D call: TRBD1 (6 bases). V lost 6 bases, J lost 9 bases, and 21 bases lay in between. Germline lookup yields CDR1 MDHEN and CDR2 SYDVKM. The CDR3 sequence is 15 residues long. CDR3 coding DNA: TGTGCCAGCAGCCAAGTACCCGGGACACCGCTGCCCCAGCATTTT. Translating it yields CASSQVPGTPLPQHF.

This clone came up once. The chain joins TRBV11-2 to TRBJ1-2; 7 nucleotides line up with TRBD1. The CDR3 has 15 amino acids. Germline CDR1 reads SGHAT; CDR2 reads FQNNGV. V was pared by 1 base and J by 2 bases, with 4 bases of the junction left unmatched. CDR3 in DNA: TGTGCCAGCAGCTTAGCAGGGGGGACAAACTATGGCTACACCTTC. Translating gives CASSLAGGTNYGYTF. The full variable domain, rest sourced from reference TRBV11-2 and TRBJ1-2, is EAGVAQSPRYKIIEKRQSVAFWCNPISGHATLYWYQQILGQGPKLLIQFQNNGVVDDSQLPKDRFSAERLKGVDSTLKIQPAKLEDSAVYLCASSLAGGTNYGYTFGSGTRLTVV.

This chain connects TRBV7-9 to TRBJ1-2; TRBD1 aligns across 11 bases. The CDR3 loop spans 15 amino acids. Germline values: CDR1 SEHNR, CDR2 FQNEAQ (reference sequence). The V gene end was trimmed by 2 bases and the J gene end by 7 bases; junction bases not matched to a gene: 6. The DNA of the CDR3 is TGTGCCAGCAGCTTAATTGGACAGGGGGCTAGTGGCTACACCTTC. Its translation is CASSLIGQGASGYTF.

The CDR3 coding sequence is TGCAGCGTTGTAGTGAACTCTGGGGCCAACGTCCTGACTTTC. This translates into CSVVVNSGANVLTF. V is TRBV29-1 and J is TRBJ2-6; the D is unclear. Trimming took 4 bases from V and 0 from J, leaving 7 bases between them. Germline CDR1 reads SQVTM; CDR2 reads ANQGSEA. The CDR3 sequence is 14 residues long.

The V call is TRBV5-1, the J call TRBJ2-7; 8 bases match TRBD1. With 3 bases clipped from V and 2 bases from J, the junction kept 4 bases outside the gene matches. The V gene's germline CDR1 is SGHRS and CDR2 YFSETQ. This CDR3 is built from 14 residues. As DNA, the CDR3 is TGCGCCAGCAGCTGGGGGACAGGTACCTACGAGCAGTACTTC. Translated: CASSWGTGTYEQYF.

The V and J genes are TRBV7-9 and TRBJ2-3, with 13 bases lining up with TRBD2. Per the germline V gene, CDR1 is SEHNR and CDR2 is FQNEAQ (reference sequence). This CDR3 has 16 residues. V lost 5 bases, J lost 8 bases, and 10 bases stayed unmatched. In DNA, the CDR3 is TGTGCCAGCAGCCTCGGGACTAGCGGGGTTGGTGGTACGCAGTATTTT. It encodes CASSLGTSGVGGTQYF.

V is TRBV27 and J is TRBJ2-7; maybe TRBD1 (6 bases). The CDR3 contains 13 residues. CDR1 and CDR2 (germline): MNHEY, SMNVEV (reference sequence). The V end was cut by 5 bases, the J end by 3 bases, with 11 bases between. CDR3 DNA: TGTGCCAGCAGTCTCCAACAGGGCTACGAGCAGTACTTC. It encodes CASSLQQGYEQYF.

CDR3 sequence reads: CASSMLRDGYTF. The CDR3 DNA sequence: TGTGCCAGCAGCATGCTCAGGGATGGCTACACCTTC. V usage is TRBV11-2 and J usage is TRBJ1-2, with D possibly matching TRBD1 (5 bases). Trimming shortened V by 5 bases and J by 6 bases, and 10 bases separated the two germline ends. Per germline, CDR1 SGHAT and CDR2 FQNNGV. This CDR3 spans 12 amino acids.

The V call is TRBV19, the J call TRBJ1-1; D unclear. The V gene's germline CDR1 is LNHDA and CDR2 SQIVND (reference sequence). V lost 3 bases to trimming and J lost 6 bases, with 11 bases between them. This CDR3 contains 13 residues. This CDR3 reads CASSIRGTAEAFF. CDR3 coding DNA: TGTGCCAGTAGTATTCGGGGTACGGCTGAAGCTTTCTTT.

The sample holds a few counts of this clone. Its ends do not fully match the called genes, so a read error is possible. V and J are TRBV7-4 and TRBJ1-4, with TRBD1 identical over 7 bases. CDR1 and CDR2 (germline): SGHVT, SQSDAQ. The CDR3 runs to 13 residues. CDR3: CASSLTGIGKTVF. The CDR3 DNA sequence: TGTGCCAGCAGCTTGACAGGGATAGGAAAAACTGTTTTT.

The chain recombines TRBV7-9 with TRBJ1-3; D not certain. This CDR3 region has 12 residues. V gave up 6 bases and J gave up 4 bases, with 7 bases separating them. Germline V lookup: CDR1 SEHNR, CDR2 FQNEAQ (reference sequence). The CDR3 here is CASRSYGNTIYF. The CDR3 DNA reads as TGTGCCAGCAGGTCCTACGGAAACACCATATATTTT.

V usage is TRBV2 and J usage is TRBJ1-5, with 9 bases lining up with TRBD1. CDR3 length: 15 residues. Germline-derived CDR1 and CDR2 are SNHLY and FYNNEI. The V and J ends lost 6 bases and 3 bases, in that order; junction bases with no gene match: 6. The CDR3 coding sequence is TGTGCCAGCAGACCGGGACAGGGCAACAATCAGCCCCAGCATTTT. This encodes CASRPGQGNNQPQHF.

This clone has just one count. The chain recombines TRBV9 with TRBJ2-3; D gene ambiguous. The CDR3 has 13 amino acids. Trimming took 7 bases from V and 0 from J, leaving 9 bases between them. Germline values: CDR1 SGDLS, CDR2 YYNGEE. CDR3 bases: TGTGCCAGCGAGAGATACAGCACAGATACGCAGTATTTT. Translated: CASERYSTDTQYF. The variable domain in full, with the rest retrieved from reference TRBV9 and TRBJ2-3, is DSGVTQTPKHLITATGQRVTLRCSPRSGDLSVYWYQQSLDQGLQFLIQYYNGEERAKGNILERFSAQQFPDLHSELNLSSLELGDSALYFCASERYSTDTQYFGPGTRLTVL.

The V and J genes are TRBV5-6 and TRBJ2-2; TRBD2 agrees at 7 bases. Germline V CDR1 and CDR2: SGHDT, YYEEEE. The CDR3 loop spans 15 amino acids. Trimming removed 4 bases from V and 7 bases from J; junction bases left unmatched: 10. The CDR3 sequence: CASSGGLGGSGELFF. CDR3 sequence (DNA): TGTGCCAGCAGCGGGGGACTCGGCGGGAGCGGGGAGCTGTTTTTT.

This clone appeared a single time. This chain connects TRBV2 to TRBJ1-2; D call uncertain. The CDR3 spans 11 residues. Trimming took off 7 bases at V and 5 bases at J, with 8 bases between the two ends. Per germline, CDR1 SNHLY and CDR2 FYNNEI. The CDR3 nucleotides are TGTGCCAGCATGCAGATTTATGGCTACACCTTC. Protein sequence: CASMQIYGYTF.